The clone carrying this T cell receptor beta chain was counted a single time. This record belongs to a study of blood T cell repertoires in COVID-19. Overall study context: T cells, B-cell-depleted T cells, or PBMCs provided the cDNA or gDNA that served as material.

This CDR3 has 13 residues. Trimming left V 6 bases short and J 3 bases short, with 11 bases between. Germline CDR1 is SNHLY and CDR2 is FYNNEI. The protocol was immunoSEQ multiplex PCR, while the TCRdb copy is restricted to in-frame clones and leaves out a portion. The sample yields 62,000 or so clones, 65% to 90% seen once. The sequencing sample was made of peripheral blood. V gene TRBV2 combines with J gene TRBJ1-2, with D uncertain. This TCR came from a woman in her fifties or sixties with acute or convalescent COVID-19. The chain's CDR3 is CASRESSDYGYTF. As DNA, the CDR3 is TGTGCCAGCAGGGAGTCGTCGGACTATGGCTACACCTTC.